The 23 T cell receptor beta chains in this list originate from one sample, sequenced in a study of T cells in Graves' hyperthyroidism and ophthalmopathy. From RNA transcripts, TCR beta CDR3 regions were amplified. The primer set for the first-round RT-PCR of the TCR CDR3 was HTBI. TCRdb re-called the multiplex PCR reads through MiXCR, storing one row per CDR3 protein. The table lists approximately 600,000 distinct CDR3 sequences, about 14% of them singletons. The sample consisted of blood. The receptors stem from a woman in her 30s with Graves' hyperthyroidism that later progressed to Graves' ophthalmopathy.

The chain employs TRBV19 and TRBJ1-2, with 8 bases identical to TRBD1. V trimming: 5 bases; J trimming: 6 bases; junction bases outside the gene matches: 8. The CDR3 has 14 amino acids. Per germline, CDR1 LNHDA and CDR2 SQIVND (reference sequence). DNA for the CDR3: TGTGCCAGTAGTTTTCAGGGGGCCGTCGATGGCTACACCTTC. The encoded protein is CASSFQGAVDGYTF.

This clonotype occurred many times. The chain employs TRBV6-2 or TRBV6-3 and TRBJ2-7; 8 bases align to TRBD2. V trimming: 2 bases; J trimming: 5 bases; junction bases outside the gene matches: 2. The CDR3 contains 13 residues. Germline V gives CDR1 MNHEY, CDR2 SVGEGT. The CDR3 loop is CASSYTGGNEQYF. As DNA, the CDR3 is TGTGCCAGCAGTTACACGGGGGGGAACGAGCAGTACTTC.

This clonotype came up many times. V gene TRBV7-9 combines with J gene TRBJ2-1; D might be TRBD2 (5 bases). The V gene's germline CDR1 is SEHNR and CDR2 FQNEAQ (reference sequence). This CDR3 is 16 amino acids long. The V end was cut by 2 bases, the J end by 4 bases, with 15 bases between. The DNA of the CDR3 is TGTGCCAGCAGCTTAAGAGTAGCGCATCCTTACAATGAGCAGTTCTTC. Translation: CASSLRVAHPYNEQFF.

This clonotype was seen ten or more times. The chain recombines TRBV20-1 with TRBJ2-3, with D possibly being TRBD2 (5 bases). V lost 5 bases to trimming and J lost 5 bases, with 8 bases between them. CDR1 DFQATT and CDR2 SNEGSKA come from the germline V gene (reference sequence). CDR3 length: 11 amino acids. In DNA form, the CDR3 reads TGCAGTGCTTCTCGGGGAGATACGCAGTATTTT. Translating it yields CSASRGDTQYF.

The rearrangement uses TRBV6-1 and TRBJ2-5; D might be TRBD2 (6 bases). Trimming removed 6 bases from V and 5 bases from J, with 10 bases in between. The CDR3 spans 12 residues. Germline values: CDR1 MNHNS, CDR2 SASEGT. The CDR3 coding sequence is TGTGCCAGCAGGCGGGATGGGGAGACCCAGTACTTC. Protein: CASRRDGETQYF.

This clonotype has at least ten counts. The V gene is TRBV11-3, the J gene TRBJ2-3, with D perhaps TRBD1 (7 bases). CDR1 and CDR2 from the germline V gene are SGHNT and YENEEA. Trimming shortened V by 5 bases and J by 3 bases, and 15 bases separated the two germline ends. This CDR3 is 15 amino acids long. This CDR3 is CASSPGGQTTDTQYF. The CDR3 DNA is TGTGCCAGCAGCCCCGGGGGACAGACGACAGATACGCAGTATTTT.

This clonotype occurred many times. The rearrangement links TRBV11-3 to TRBJ2-1; tentative D call: TRBD2 (6 bases). Per germline, CDR1 SGHNT and CDR2 YENEEA. There are 15 residues in the CDR3. Trimming pared 1 base from V and 5 bases from J, leaving 12 bases between. This CDR3 reads CASSLGTSPNNEQFF. The CDR3 bases are TGTGCCAGCAGCTTAGGTACTAGCCCAAACAATGAGCAGTTCTTC.

Only a few counts were recorded for this clonotype. DNA for the CDR3: TGTGCCAGCAGTTTAGTCGCGGAGGGCACAGATACGCAGTATTTT. Its protein product is CASSLVAEGTDTQYF. The J gene is TRBJ2-3, the V gene TRBV12-3 or TRBV12-4, with D maybe TRBD2 (5 bases). This CDR3 comprises 15 residues. Trimming shortened V by 1 base and J by 1 base, and 9 bases separated the two germline ends.

This clonotype was seen many times. The genes are TRBV19 and TRBJ2-7; no reliable D call. The CDR3 runs to 14 residues. V was trimmed by 5 bases and J by 3 bases, leaving 14 bases between them. Germline V gene data show CDR1 as LNHDA and CDR2 as SQIVND (reference sequence). The CDR3 is CASSLPGLLYEQYF. In nucleotides, the CDR3 is TGTGCCAGTAGTTTGCCAGGCCTACTCTACGAGCAGTACTTC.

This clonotype was seen repeatedly, ten times or more. The chain couples TRBV11-2 to TRBJ2-1; the match to TRBD2 covers 7 bases. Germline V gene lookup returns CDR1 SGHAT and CDR2 FQNNGV. The CDR3 runs 14 residues. J was trimmed by 3 bases and V by 3 bases; bases with no gene match: 2. CDR3 DNA sequence: TGTGCCAGCAGCTTTGGCGGGAGCTACAATGAGCAGTTCTTC. Residues: CASSFGGSYNEQFF.

This clonotype was picked up many times. The CDR3 loop reads CSVDHLSSVQETQYF. CDR3 in DNA: TGCAGCGTTGACCACCTCAGCAGTGTCCAAGAGACCCAGTACTTC. The J gene is TRBJ2-5, the V gene TRBV29-1; D unclear. V lost 3 bases and J 1 base, leaving 15 bases between the germline ends. Germline loops: CDR1 SQVTM, CDR2 ANQGSEA. The length of the CDR3 is 15 residues.

This clonotype was recorded at least ten times. The chain joins TRBV20-1 to TRBJ2-1, with 8 positions matching TRBD2. The CDR3 extends over 15 amino acids. Trimming cost V 3 bases and J 8 bases; bases outside gene matches: 12. CDR1 is DFQATT and CDR2 is SNEGSKA in the germline V gene (reference sequence). DNA for the CDR3: TGCAGTGCTAGTTCCAGCGGGAGTGCTTCCGATGAGCAGTTCTTC. Amino acid sequence: CSASSSGSASDEQFF.

In nucleotides, the CDR3 is TGCAGTGCTACGATGCGGGAGTTGGGAGAGACCCAGTACTTC. Its translation: CSATMRELGETQYF. The chain has TRBV20-1 and TRBJ2-5; the match to TRBD2 covers 7 bases. The junction had 9 bases not matched to a gene; V was cut back by 4 bases and J by 4 bases. CDR3 length: 14 residues. Germline V gene sequence: CDR1 DFQATT, CDR2 SNEGSKA (reference sequence).

As concerns this clonotype: One end of the junction does not line up with germline, which may come from a read error. The V call is TRBV7-2, the J call TRBJ2-5, with D tentatively TRBD1 or TRBD2 (5 bases each). The V gene's germline CDR1 is SGHTA and CDR2 FQGNSA. CDR3 size: 14 residues. CDR3 amino acids: CASSRGTYQETQHF. The CDR3, as DNA: TGTGCCAGCTCCCGAGGGACGTACCAAGAGACCCAGCACTTC.

This clonotype was found many times. The chain is built from TRBV7-8 and TRBJ2-7; 8 bases are shared with TRBD2. V lost 5 bases, J lost 7 bases, and 13 bases stayed unmatched. The CDR3 is 15 residues long. In germline, CDR1 is SGHVS, CDR2 FQNEAQ. CDR3 loop: CASSTPGLDLLEQYF. The CDR3 DNA follows: TGTGCCAGCAGCACTCCGGGACTAGACTTATTGGAGCAGTACTTC.

Only a few counts were recorded for this clonotype. The rearrangement uses TRBV4-1 and TRBJ1-2, with D tentatively TRBD1 (6 bases). Deletions cut 0 bases from V and 6 bases from J, with 17 bases between. The CDR3 is 16 amino acids. Per germline, CDR1 MGHRA and CDR2 YSYEKL. The CDR3: CASSQESPPGANGYTF. The CDR3, as DNA: TGCGCCAGCAGCCAAGAATCCCCCCCAGGGGCAAATGGCTACACCTTC.

V and J are TRBV6-5 and TRBJ1-2; possible D gene TRBD1, 6 bases. V gave up 0 bases and J gave up 4 bases, with 12 bases separating them. This CDR3 has 15 residues. CDR1 and CDR2 from the germline V gene are MNHEY and SVGAGI. CDR3 DNA sequence: TGTGCCAGCAGTTACTCGGGCGGGGGGGCCTATGGCTACACCTTC. Its translation: CASSYSGGGAYGYTF.

This clonotype was observed many times. V is TRBV27 and J is TRBJ2-5, with D perhaps TRBD1 or TRBD2 (5 bases each). The CDR3 spans 16 residues. CDR1 is MNHEY, CDR2 SMNVEV, per germline (reference sequence). Trimming removed 10 bases at V and 3 bases at J, with 24 bases between. The CDR3 nucleotides are TGTGCCACCCTTCTAAGAGGGGCTCTCGGGGAAGAGACCCAGTACTTC. This gives the protein CATLLRGALGEETQYF.

This clonotype was recorded a few times. The chain is built from TRBV29-1 and TRBJ1-4, with 9 bases matching TRBD1. V shed 7 bases, J shed 8 bases, and the junction held 8 bases outside the gene matches. CDR1 is SQVTM and CDR2 is ANQGSEA in the germline V gene. This CDR3 has 13 amino acids. The DNA for the CDR3 is TGCAGCGCAGGAACAGGGGGCCTCGAAAAACTGTTTTTT. Residues: CSAGTGGLEKLFF.

This clonotype was counted only a few times. This sequence joins TRBV28 and TRBJ2-7; TRBD2 aligns across 8 bases. V lost 6 bases to trimming and J lost 3 bases; unmatched junction nucleotides: 10. The CDR3 has 15 amino acids. The germline V gene encodes CDR1 MDHEN and CDR2 SYDVKM. The CDR3 is CASRLAGTSSYEQYF. The CDR3, as DNA: TGTGCCAGCAGATTAGCGGGGACTTCTAGCTACGAGCAGTACTTC.

This clonotype was counted once. V gene TRBV6-1 combines with J gene TRBJ2-7; unclear D gene. The germline V gene encodes CDR1 MNHNS and CDR2 SASEGT. There are 12 residues in the CDR3. V lost 8 bases and J 2 bases, leaving 10 bases between the germline ends. The CDR3 sequence is CASGDTPYEQYF. CDR3 coding DNA: TGTGCCAGCGGAGACACTCCCTACGAGCAGTACTTC.

The chain combines TRBV3-1 with TRBJ1-2, with TRBD1 as a possible D gene (6 bases). V lost 4 bases and J 8 bases, leaving 17 bases between the germline ends. From germline, CDR1 is LGHDT and CDR2 YNNKEL (reference sequence). The CDR3 loop spans 14 amino acids. CDR3: CASSRRQSGAGYTF. CDR3 bases: TGTGCCAGCAGCCGAAGGCAGTCGGGGGCGGGCTACACCTTC.

This clonotype was seen many times. The chain recombines TRBV28 with TRBJ2-7, with 10 nucleotides matching TRBD1. This CDR3 has 15 residues. Looked up from germline, CDR1 is MDHEN and CDR2 is SYDVKM. V shed 9 bases and J 5 bases; nucleotides not matched to a gene: 13. CDR3 sequence (DNA): TGTGCCAGTTACGACAGGGGGCGGGTTGGCAACGAGCAGTACTTC. Translation: CASYDRGRVGNEQYF.